Detailed here is one TCR beta chain. Preparation of the TCRbeta library used unique molecular identifiers. TCRdb redid the calling of the PCR reads with MiXCR, one entry per CDR3 protein. The table lists 700,000 to 950,000 distinct CDR3 sequences, roughly 15% of them singletons. The source of the sample is a study of T-cell reconstitution after alpha-beta-depleted transplantation in children. CDR1 and CDR2 from the germline V gene are SGDLS and YYNGEE. Trimming removed 4 bases at V and 1 base at J, with 11 bases between. The CDR3 covers 14 residues. The starting material was PBMCs, mostly from graft donor cells, obtained 360 days after TCRalphabeta/CD19-depleted stem cell transplant. The genes are TRBV9 and TRBJ2-5, with TRBD2 as a possible D gene (6 bases). The source is a male patient between 10 and 17 years old who had a stem cell transplant for acute lymphoblastic leukemia, so the T cells may come from the graft donor. The CDR3 loop reads CASSTGGSQETQYF. CDR3 DNA sequence: TGTGCCAGCAGCACAGGAGGGTCCCAAGAGACCCAGTACTTC.